Detailed here is one TCR beta chain. The antigen is not known. The CDR3 consists of 18 residues. The junction had 15 bases not matched to a gene; V was cut back by 0 bases and J by 7 bases. The germline gives CDR1 SGHTA, CDR2 FQGTGA. The sample is drawn from a study of cytomegalovirus exposure and HLA in healthy donors. Primers for the PCR totalled 60 Vbeta and 13 Jbeta. TCRdb's copy holds only in-frame clones and misses some; the assay was immunoSEQ multiplex PCR. The table for this sample gives around 34,000 clones. Study conclusions and caveats: In a later analysis, at a false discovery rate of 0.05, 15,000 to 20,000 TCR beta sequences matched HLA alleles.

The chain is built from TRBV7-3 and TRBJ1-2; 9 bases fit TRBD1. The clonotype comes from a woman aged 40-49 years in good health and CMV-seropositive. The sequenced sample was PBMCs. The CDR3 nucleotides read TGTGCCAGCAGCTTAACAAGGGAGTTGACAGGGGGTGAACGTGGCTACACCTTC. Protein: CASSLTRELTGGERGYTF. The variable domain in full, completed from reference TRBV7-3 and TRBJ1-2, reads GAGVSQTPSNKVTEKGKYVELRCDPISGHTALYWYRQSLGQGPEFLIYFQGTGAADDSGLPNDRFFAVRPEGSVSTLKIQRTERGDSAVYLCASSLTRELTGGERGYTFGSGTRLTVV.